Listed below are T cell receptor beta chains from one sample, sequenced in a study of CD8 T cell repertoires and HIV-1 epitope variants. The protocol was immunoSEQ multiplex PCR, while the TCRdb copy is restricted to in-frame clones and leaves out a portion. Altogether fewer than 6,500 clones are present, about 70% being singletons, with the ten largest covering around 40%. The antigens for these receptors are not known. Sequenced: cultured CD8+ T cells derived from PBMCs. Every receptor here comes from a male donor with HIV. Each CDR3 is given with its conserved first and last residue. The D gene is left open where the match is weak. Clone sizes are given selectively: once, few, many, or a class where the clone is expanded.

v_call	j_call	cdr3_length	clone_size	d_call	cdr3_nt	cdr3_aa
TRBV6-1	TRBJ2-7	12	NA	TRBD1	TGTGCCAGCAGCGGGACAGGCTACGAGCAGTACTTC	CASSGTGYEQYF
TRBV28	TRBJ1-2	12	NA	NA	TGTGCCAGCAGCCAGCGGGGCCTAGGCTACACCTTC	CASSQRGLGYTF
TRBV19	TRBJ2-7	14	NA	TRBD1	TGTGCCAGTCGGGACAGGGACCCACCTTACGAGCAGTACTTC	CASRDRDPPYEQYF
TRBV27	TRBJ2-7	13	NA	NA	TGTGCCAGCAGTTGGGCGGGGCCGGGCGAGCAGTACTTC	CASSWAGPGEQYF
TRBV4-2	TRBJ2-1	14	NA	NA	TGTGCCAGCAGCCAAGGGCAACAGGAGCTTGAGCAGTTCTTC	CASSQGQQELEQFF
TRBV28	TRBJ1-5	15	NA	NA	TGTGCCAGCAGTCCGTTATTTGATAGCAATCAGCCCCAGCATTTT	CASSPLFDSNQPQHF
TRBV7-3	TRBJ1-2	17	NA	TRBD1	TGTGCCAGCAGCCCGGGAGGACAGGGCCGAGCTAACTATGGCTACACCTTC	CASSPGGQGRANYGYTF
TRBV5-1	TRBJ2-5	15	NA	NA	TGCGCCAGCGCTGACGAAGGTGTAACCGGAGAGACCCAGTACTTC	CASADEGVTGETQYF
TRBV23-1	TRBJ1-2	12	once	NA	TGCGCCAGCAGTCAATCCAGGGATGGCTACACCTTC	CASSQSRDGYTF
TRBV7-3	TRBJ2-1	17	NA	NA	TGTGCCAGCAGCTTAAATCTGGGGCCAGCCCCCCGGGATGAGCAGTTCTTC	CASSLNLGPAPRDEQFF
TRBV7-9	TRBJ2-5	13	NA	NA	TGTGCCAGCAGCTTAGAGGGGGGAGAGACCCAGTACTTC	CASSLEGGETQYF